One and the same sample provided the 10 T cell receptor beta chains below, sequenced in a study of cytomegalovirus exposure and HLA in healthy donors. The table came from immunoSEQ multiplex PCR; TCRdb's copy has only in-frame clones and leaves some out. The data hold 100,000 to 150,000 clones, with over 85% observed a single time. The sample taken for sequencing was PBMCs. These receptors were taken from a woman younger than 35 in good health and CMV-seronegative.

This sequence joins TRBV5-5 and TRBJ1-4; no clear D. V lost 2 bases, J lost 14 bases, and 16 bases lay in between. Germline-derived CDR1 and CDR2 are SGHKS and YYEKEE (reference sequence). CDR3 length: 13 amino acids. The CDR3 sequence: CASSFETHSHLFF. The CDR3 DNA reads as TGTGCCAGCAGCTTCGAAACACATAGCCACCTGTTTTTT. Full variable domain (rest looked up from reference TRBV5-5 and TRBJ1-4): DAGVTQSPTHLIKTRGQQVTLRCSPISGHKSVSWYQQVLGQGPQFIFQYYEKEERGRGNFPDRFSARQFPNYSSELNVNALLLGDSALYLCASSFETHSHLFFGSGTQLSVL.

This clone was counted only a few times. The CDR3 sequence is CASSLVALTGEDGYTF. CDR3 nucleotide sequence: TGTGCCAGCAGTTTAGTGGCTCTCACGGGGGAGGATGGCTACACCTTC. The V gene is TRBV28, the J gene TRBJ1-2; D might be TRBD1 (5 bases). CDR3 length equals 16 residues. V shed 2 bases and J shed 6 bases, with 19 bases lying between them. Germline V gene lookup returns CDR1 MDHEN and CDR2 SYDVKM.

This rearrangement joins TRBV2 to TRBJ2-7, with a tentative D call TRBD1 (5 bases). Per germline, CDR1 SNHLY and CDR2 FYNNEI. This CDR3 contains 15 residues. The V end was cut by 2 bases, the J end by 0 bases, with 11 bases between. The CDR3 DNA sequence: TGTGCCAGCAGTGAAAGGGGAACGAGCTCCTACGAGCAGTACTTC. This gives the protein CASSERGTSSYEQYF.

The chain couples TRBV27 to TRBJ2-7; perhaps TRBD2 as D (6 bases). The germline V and J ends were trimmed by 2 bases and 2 bases, with 16 bases remaining between them. CDR3 length: 16 amino acids. In germline, CDR1 is MNHEY, CDR2 SMNVEV (reference sequence). The DNA for the CDR3 is TGTGCCAGCAGTTTAAGTTCGGGAGACTTCCCCTACGAGCAGTACTTC. Amino acid sequence: CASSLSSGDFPYEQYF.

The genes are TRBV10-1 and TRBJ1-5, with D possibly being TRBD1 (5 bases). CDR1 is WNHNN and CDR2 is SYGVQD in the germline V gene (reference sequence). CDR3 length: 12 residues. CDR3 in amino acids: CEGASNNQPQHF. For the CDR3, the DNA is TGCGAAGGGGCTTCAAACAATCAGCCCCAGCATTTT.

The chain couples TRBV5-1 to TRBJ1-6; 10 bases map to TRBD1. The length of the CDR3 is 15 residues. Germline CDR1 reads SGHRS; CDR2 reads YFSETQ. J lost 9 bases, V lost 0 bases, and 3 bases had no gene match. This CDR3 is CASSLGGQGRSPLHF. The CDR3 DNA follows: TGCGCCAGCAGCTTGGGGGGACAGGGGCGTTCACCCCTCCACTTT.

As for this clone: A junction end diverges from the germline sequence, so it may reflect a read error. The gene calls are TRBV5-1 and TRBJ2-5; D may be TRBD2 (6 bases). Germline V gives CDR1 SGHRS, CDR2 YFSETQ. This CDR3 is built from 13 residues. The CDR3 here is CASSLVADGTQYF. In nucleotides, the CDR3 is TGCGCCAGCAGTTTGGTAGCGGACGGGACCCAGTACTTC.

The chain uses TRBV5-1 and TRBJ2-3; 8 positions match TRBD1. Trimming removed 4 bases from V and 3 bases from J; junction bases left unmatched: 7. Per the germline V gene, CDR1 is SGHRS and CDR2 is YFSETQ. The CDR3 consists of 15 residues. The chain's CDR3 is CASSPNRGRTDTQYF. Here the CDR3 DNA reads TGCGCCAGCAGCCCAAACAGGGGGAGGACAGATACGCAGTATTTT.

The V and J genes are TRBV6-1 and TRBJ1-1, with 8 bases aligning to TRBD1. Germline V gives CDR1 MNHNS, CDR2 SASEGT. J lost 1 base, V lost 5 bases, and 6 bases had no gene match. The CDR3 is 15 amino acids. The CDR3 region is CASSPQGTGNTEAFF. The CDR3 DNA reads TGTGCCAGCAGTCCCCAGGGGACAGGGAACACTGAAGCTTTCTTT.

In nucleotides, the CDR3 is TGTGCCAGCAGTGATAGCGGAGCTACCTACAATGAGCAGTTCTTC. Translation gives CASSDSGATYNEQFF. The chain links TRBV6-4 to TRBJ2-1; tentatively, D is TRBD2 (6 bases). Trimming took 3 bases from V and 2 from J, leaving 11 bases between them. Germline V lookup: CDR1 MRHNA, CDR2 SNTAGT. This CDR3 spans 15 amino acids.